This TCR beta chain was identified during a study of human T cells and chemical hapten exposure. Study-wide background: Small differences in pooled library volume mainly drove the variation in TCR yields per sample.

TCRdb itself ran the RACE reads through MiXCR, one entry per CDR3 protein. The sample lists under 200,000 distinct CDR3 sequences, approximately 31% occurring once. Whole-study findings and limits: Among TCRs, those above 1 in 1000 frequency were unaffected by DPC sensitization.

Worth noting for this clonotype: Its antigen remains unknown.

Time point defined: pre-sensitization, week 0. The treatment was: therapeutic diphenylcyclopropenone sensitization with weekly scalp DPC. The sequence was collected from a woman under 40 with alopecia areata. Some clones in this sample may be carry-over from other donors' samples. Here the sequenced sample was whole blood, taken in connection with sensitization to the hapten diphenylcyclopropenone (DPC).

The CDR3 region has the DNA TGTGCCAGCAGTTTATCAGGGAGTGAGCGTCCCCAGCATTTT. This codes for CASSLSGSERPQHF. The V gene is TRBV28, the J gene TRBJ1-5; possible D gene TRBD1, 5 bases. CDR1 is MDHEN, CDR2 SYDVKM, per germline. The CDR3 is 14 residues long. Trimming removed 1 base from V and 10 bases from J, with 14 bases in between.